This T cell receptor beta chain was recovered during a study of blood T cell repertoires in COVID-19. For the study at large: There were acute and convalescent COVID-19 samples, and they came from the United States, Italy and Spain. PBMCs, B-cell-depleted T cells, or T cells provided the cDNA or gDNA that made up the material.

Original handling: Reference gene primer amplification yielded estimated nucleated cell counts. Libraries were prepared by immunoSEQ multiplex PCR; TCRdb keeps only in-frame clonotypes and omits some of them. V and J calls and clone size are given by that table; D and trimming were obtained from the DNA. The sample contains some 250,000 clones, roughly 88% of which appear only once. CDR1 SGDLS and CDR2 YYNGEE come from the germline V gene. The CDR3 sequence is 18 residues long. Trimming at V came to 0 bases and at J to 1 base, leaving 9 bases not matched to a gene. V and J are TRBV9 and TRBJ1-5; TRBD1 agrees at 8 bases. Source material: PBMCs or T cells enriched from blood (not recorded which). The clonotype originates from a woman aged 45-60 years who had recovered from COVID-19. CDR3: CASSVVGQGVKSNQPQHF. As DNA, the CDR3 is TGTGCCAGCAGCGTAGTTGGACAGGGTGTTAAAAGCAATCAGCCCCAGCATTTT.